A single sample gave rise to the 20 T cell receptor beta chains below, sequenced in a study of cytomegalovirus exposure and HLA in healthy donors. 13 Jbeta primers and 60 Vbeta primers were used for the PCR. Assay: immunoSEQ multiplex PCR; the TCRdb copy retains only in-frame clones and omits some. The sample holds 150,000 to 200,000 clones, about 79% seen once. The sample comprised PBMCs. Source of these receptors: a man aged 45-60 years in good health and CMV-seropositive.

This clone turned up a few times. This chain uses TRBV9 with TRBJ2-3; no reliable D call. Trimming took 4 bases from V and 0 from J, leaving 12 bases between them. This CDR3 is built from 15 residues. The germline CDR1 and CDR2 sequences are SGDLS and YYNGEE. The CDR3 DNA sequence: TGTGCCAGCAGCCCTCGAGGTGATAGCACAGATACGCAGTATTTT. It encodes CASSPRGDSTDTQYF.

Concerning this clone: Other nucleotide sequences in the sample specify the same CDR3. This chain joins TRBV6-5 and TRBJ1-2; D is ambiguous. Per the germline V gene, CDR1 is MNHEY and CDR2 is SVGAGI. The V and J ends lost 0 bases and 5 bases respectively, with 7 bases between them. The CDR3 has 13 residues. This CDR3 is CASSYSTGYGYTF. As DNA, the CDR3 is TGTGCCAGCAGTTACTCGACGGGGTATGGCTACACCTTC.

J is TRBJ1-4 and V is TRBV9; D call uncertain. The V end was cut by 4 bases, the J end by 8 bases, with 18 bases between. Germline V gene lookup returns CDR1 SGDLS and CDR2 YYNGEE. The CDR3 has 15 amino acids. CDR3 protein: CASSSSGGSREKLFF. DNA for the CDR3: TGTGCCAGCAGCTCATCCGGAGGAAGTAGGGAAAAACTGTTTTTT.

The genes are TRBV5-1 and TRBJ1-2; D not resolved. Germline V gene sequence: CDR1 SGHRS, CDR2 YFSETQ. V shed 2 bases and J shed 3 bases, with 11 bases lying between them. The CDR3 consists of 14 residues. CDR3 in amino acids: CASSFQAFDYGYTF. DNA of the CDR3: TGCGCCAGCAGCTTCCAGGCCTTTGACTATGGCTACACCTTC.

The chain links TRBV11-3 to TRBJ1-3; no definite D call. V lost 5 bases to trimming and J lost 0 bases, with 11 bases between them. The CDR3 loop spans 15 amino acids. In germline, CDR1 is SGHNT, CDR2 YENEEA. CDR3: CASSPGKLSGNTIYF. The CDR3 bases are TGTGCCAGCAGCCCCGGTAAACTCTCTGGAAACACCATATATTTT.

This clone was counted once. The chain carries TRBV2 and TRBJ2-7, with D possibly being TRBD1 (6 bases). Trimming pared 7 bases from V and 3 bases from J, leaving 16 bases between. The CDR3 loop spans 14 amino acids. Germline V gives CDR1 SNHLY, CDR2 FYNNEI. The CDR3: CASTEGDPLYEQYF. In nucleotides, the CDR3 is TGTGCCAGCACAGAGGGGGACCCTCTCTACGAGCAGTACTTC.

V usage is TRBV19 and J usage is TRBJ1-2, with a tentative D call TRBD1 (6 bases). This CDR3 spans 14 amino acids. The germline V gene encodes CDR1 LNHDA and CDR2 SQIVND (reference sequence). V was pared by 4 bases and J by 0 bases, with 9 bases between. CDR3 nucleotide sequence: TGTGCCAGTAGTAGGACAGATTCTAACTATGGCTACACCTTC. This codes for CASSRTDSNYGYTF.

J is TRBJ1-1 and V is TRBV19, with unresolved D. Trimming took off 7 bases at V and 4 bases at J, with 16 bases between the two ends. The CDR3 contains 14 residues. From germline, CDR1 is LNHDA and CDR2 SQIVND (reference sequence). The CDR3 reads CASTPGRVPTEAFF. CDR3 bases: TGTGCCAGTACCCCGGGGAGGGTCCCCACTGAAGCTTTCTTT.

This sequence joins TRBV7-3 and TRBJ1-1; possible D gene TRBD1, 5 bases. V gave up 1 base and J gave up 6 bases, with 15 bases separating them. The CDR3 is made up of 15 amino acids. The V gene's germline CDR1 is SGHTA and CDR2 FQGTGA. CDR3 protein: CASSLRGQPGAEAFF. The DNA for the CDR3 is TGTGCCAGCAGCTTAAGAGGGCAGCCGGGGGCTGAAGCTTTCTTT.

The gene calls are TRBV5-4 and TRBJ1-2; D perhaps matches TRBD1 (6 bases). CDR1 is SGHNT, CDR2 YYREEE, per germline (reference sequence). The CDR3 sequence is 14 residues long. Trimming removed 3 bases from V and 4 bases from J, with 13 bases in between. CDR3 region: CASSWVQGGYGYTF. The DNA for the CDR3 is TGTGCCAGCAGCTGGGTACAAGGGGGCTATGGCTACACCTTC. Variable domain in full (rest from reference TRBV5-4 and TRBJ1-2): ETGVTQSPTHLIKTRGQQVTLRCSSQSGHNTVSWYQQALGQGPQFIFQYYREEENGRGNFPPRFSGLQFPNYSSELNVNALELDDSALYLCASSWVQGGYGYTFGSGTRLTVV.

Here the CDR3 reads CASSLFLAGGSSTDTQYF. As DNA, the CDR3 is TGTGCCAGCAGCTTGTTTCTAGCGGGAGGCTCTAGCACAGATACGCAGTATTTT. This chain uses TRBV5-6 with TRBJ2-3; 11 nucleotides line up with TRBD2. The CDR3 spans 18 residues. V was clipped by 1 base and J by 0 bases; unmatched bases: 7. Looked up from germline, CDR1 is SGHDT and CDR2 is YYEEEE.

The chain employs TRBV5-1 and TRBJ1-4, with D unclear. V lost 4 bases and J 2 bases, leaving 12 bases between the germline ends. This CDR3 region has 15 residues. Per the germline V gene, CDR1 is SGHRS and CDR2 is YFSETQ. The CDR3 DNA follows: TGCGCCAGCAGCCCGGGTGCGGGGACTAATGAAAAACTGTTTTTT. It encodes CASSPGAGTNEKLFF.

For this clone: One junction end does not reproduce the germline sequence, and a read error may be involved. The chain has TRBV6-1 and TRBJ1-2; perhaps TRBD1 as D (6 bases). The germline gives CDR1 MNHNS, CDR2 SASEGT. This CDR3 comprises 17 residues. CDR3 DNA sequence: TGTGCCAGCAGGGAAGGGGGGGGGATTTCGCGTATTAGTGGCTACACCTTC. Translating it yields CASREGGGISRISGYTF.

The chain links TRBV11-2 to TRBJ2-7; 7 bases fit TRBD2. V lost 2 bases to trimming and J lost 2 bases; unmatched junction nucleotides: 6. The CDR3 runs 15 residues. Germline assignment: CDR1 SGHAT and CDR2 FQNNGV. The DNA of the CDR3 is TGTGCCAGCAGCTTATCGGGGGGATTCCCCTACGAGCAGTACTTC. It encodes CASSLSGGFPYEQYF.

The rearrangement joins TRBV15 to TRBJ2-7; D is ambiguous. Trimming stripped 0 bases from V and 7 bases from J, with 13 bases between. Germline CDR1 and CDR2: LNHNV and YYDKDF (reference sequence). The CDR3 extends over 14 amino acids. The CDR3 loop is CATSRELSFGEQYV. The CDR3 region has the DNA TGTGCCACCAGCAGAGAGTTAAGTTTTGGGGAGCAGTACGTC.

The rearrangement links TRBV19 to TRBJ2-1, with D possibly being TRBD1 (6 bases). Germline V lookup: CDR1 LNHDA, CDR2 SQIVND (reference sequence). This CDR3 has 15 amino acids. Trimming took 4 bases from V and 10 from J, leaving 20 bases between them. In nucleotides, the CDR3 is TGTGCCAGTAGTAAGGGGGACGGGGTCTTTCCCGAGCAGTTCTTC. Amino acids: CASSKGDGVFPEQFF.

The chain couples TRBV7-2 to TRBJ2-3, with D possibly TRBD2 on 6 matching bases. CDR1 is SGHTA, CDR2 FQGNSA, per germline. The ends were cut back, 3 bases at V and 4 bases at J, with 11 bases in the middle. The CDR3 covers 14 residues. CDR3 loop: CASSFTSQADTQYF. DNA for the CDR3: TGTGCCAGCAGCTTTACTAGCCAAGCAGATACGCAGTATTTT.

The chain combines TRBV5-6 with TRBJ2-1, with 15 bases identical to TRBD2. The CDR3 totals 16 residues. CDR1 is SGHDT and CDR2 is YYEEEE in the germline V gene. V dropped 4 bases and J dropped 9; count of bases not matched to a gene: 8. As DNA, the CDR3 is TGTGCCAGCAGCCCTAAGGGACTAGCGGGAGGCGGTGAGCAGTTCTTC. It translates to CASSPKGLAGGGEQFF. Variable domain in full (rest from reference TRBV5-6 and TRBJ2-1): DAGVTQSPTHLIKTRGQQVTLRCSPKSGHDTVSWYQQALGQGPQFIFQYYEEEERQRGNFPDRFSGHQFPNYSSELNVNALLLGDSALYLCASSPKGLAGGGEQFFGPGTRLTVL.

The chain carries TRBV27 and TRBJ2-7; 7 nucleotides line up with TRBD1. This CDR3 contains 14 residues. V lost 10 bases, J lost 2 bases, and 11 bases stayed unmatched. Germline V gives CDR1 MNHEY, CDR2 SMNVEV (reference sequence). CDR3 sequence reads: CAIETDRAAYEQYF. The CDR3 coding sequence is TGTGCCATCGAGACCGACAGGGCAGCCTACGAGCAGTACTTC.

This rearrangement joins TRBV11-1 to TRBJ2-6; D call uncertain. The V end was cut by 4 bases, the J end by 0 bases, with 4 bases between. The CDR3 totals 14 residues. The V gene's germline CDR1 is SGHAT and CDR2 FQDESV (reference sequence). The CDR3 reads CASSSISGANVLTF. Written as DNA, the CDR3 is TGTGCCAGCAGCTCAATCTCTGGGGCCAACGTCCTGACTTTC.